These 4 T cell receptor beta chains were all obtained from the same sample, sequenced in a study of immune evolution from preneoplasia to lung adenocarcinoma. Assay used: immunoSEQ multiplex PCR; TCRdb lists only in-frame clones, some missing. The table records 4,000 to 5,500 clones, around 81% of them present only once. Sequenced material: FFPE adjacent normal lung tissue. The receptors derive from a donor at least 70 years old with lung adenocarcinoma.

The J gene is TRBJ2-5, the V gene TRBV2, with 7 bases fitting TRBD1. Trimming cost V 2 bases and J 4 bases; bases outside gene matches: 4. CDR1 is SNHLY, CDR2 FYNNEI, per germline. The length of the CDR3 is 14 residues. CDR3 DNA: TGTGCCAGCAGTGAAACAGGGGCAGGAGAGACCCAGTACTTC. This gives the protein CASSETGAGETQYF.

This clone occurred a few times. The J gene is TRBJ1-4, the V gene TRBV30; D gene unclear. This CDR3 has 12 amino acids. The germline V gene has CDR1 GTSNPN and CDR2 SVGIG (reference sequence). The V gene lost 3 bases and the J gene lost 1 base, with 3 bases spanning the gap. Written as DNA, the CDR3 is TGTGCCTGGAGCCAAACTAATGAAAAACTGTTTTTT. This gives the protein CAWSQTNEKLFF. The full variable domain, in which reference TRBV30 and TRBJ1-4 provide the parts outside the CDR3, is SQTIHQWPATLVQPVGSPLSLECTVEGTSNPNLYWYRQAAGRGLQLLFYSVGIGQISSEVPQNLSASRPQDRQFILSSKKLLLSDSGFYLCAWSQTNEKLFFGSGTQLSVL.

This clone was counted between two and nine times. The gene calls are TRBV29-1 and TRBJ1-2, with no clear D. CDR1 is SQVTM and CDR2 is ANQGSEA in the germline V gene. The CDR3 is 12 amino acids. V lost 2 bases and J 3 bases, leaving 7 bases between the germline ends. The CDR3 is CSVETNDYGYTF. The CDR3 DNA follows: TGCAGCGTTGAAACCAACGACTATGGCTACACCTTC.

The chain links TRBV6-6 to TRBJ1-5; the D gene is possibly TRBD1 (6 bases). From germline, CDR1 is MNHNY and CDR2 SVGAGI (reference sequence). V was pared by 6 bases and J by 5 bases, with 11 bases between. This CDR3 is 13 amino acids long. The CDR3 DNA sequence: TGTGCCAGCAGGGGGGCTCGGGATCAGCCCCAGCATTTT. This translates into CASRGARDQPQHF.